These T cell receptor beta chains were read from a single sample in a study of T cell repertoires in cytomegalovirus infection. TCRdb passed the reads through MiXCR, listing each CDR3 protein once. The data hold 100,000 to 150,000 distinct CDR3 sequences, with 20% to 30% observed a single time. These receptors have no known antigen. Sequencing was performed on PBMCs, sequenced either directly or after in vitro stimulation (not recorded which). These receptors all come from a human donor in good health (CMV status not recorded). Some clones in this sample may be carry-over from other donors' samples. Both conserved end residues are part of each CDR3. Each record gives: D gene, clone size, J gene, V gene, CDR3 DNA, CDR3 protein. A D gene is named only where the DNA matches it firmly. A row's size may be missing; if present it is once, few, many or a size class.

>NA|NA|TRBJ2-5|TRBV30
TGTGCCTGGAGTGCCGTCCCAGAGACCCAGTACTTC
CAWSAVPETQYF
>NA|many|TRBJ2-3|TRBV7-2
TGTGCCAGCAGCCCCGTTCAGTCAGCGGGCGATACGCAGTATTTT
CASSPVQSAGDTQYF
>NA|few|TRBJ1-2|TRBV6-5
TGTGCCAGCAGTTACATCGCGACAGGAGGGGACGGCTACACCTTC
CASSYIATGGDGYTF
>TRBD1|many|TRBJ2-7|TRBV2
TGTGCCAGCTCACGAAGGGGGACAGTTTCCTACGAGCAGTACTTC
CASSRRGTVSYEQYF
>TRBD2|many|TRBJ2-7|TRBV7-2
TGTGCCAGCAGCTCAGCGGGAAACTACGAGCAGTACTTC
CASSSAGNYEQYF
>NA|few|TRBJ1-4|TRBV28
TGTGCCAGCAGTTTAGAGGGCAATGAAAAACTGTTTTTT
CASSLEGNEKLFF
>NA|NA|TRBJ2-6|TRBV28
TGTGCCAGCAGTTTCGCAGGGTCTGGGGCCAACGTCCTGACTTTC
CASSFAGSGANVLTF
>NA|few|TRBJ2-1|TRBV20-1
TGCAGTGCTAGTCTCCGTGCGGGGAATGAGCAGTTCTTC
CSASLRAGNEQFF
>NA|many|TRBJ1-2|TRBV7-2
TGTGCCAGCAGCTTAGCGGCCCAAGGGCCAAGGGGCTACACCTTC
CASSLAAQGPRGYTF
>NA|many|TRBJ2-1|TRBV7-6
TGTGCCAGCAGCTTAGCGCAGGACTCCAATGAGCAGTTCTTC
CASSLAQDSNEQFF
>TRBD1|NA|TRBJ2-1|TRBV5-6
TGTGCCAGCCTTCCGAAGGGGACAGGTAACTACAATGAGCAGTTCTTC
CASLPKGTGNYNEQFF
>NA|NA|TRBJ2-7|TRBV7-2
TGTGCCAGCAGCTTAGTCGGGACTCGGGGAAGCGAGCAGTACTTC
CASSLVGTRGSEQYF
>NA|many|TRBJ2-7|TRBV7-2
TGTGCCAGCAGCTTAGCAGGGAGTGGCGGCGAGCAGTACTTC
CASSLAGSGGEQYF
>NA|many|TRBJ1-5|TRBV7-9
TGTGCCAGCAGCTTAGGGGCATTACGAGACGATCAGCCCCAGCATTTT
CASSLGALRDDQPQHF
>TRBD1|few|TRBJ2-7|TRBV11-2
TGTGCCAGCAGCTTAGTGACAGGGGGCGTTTACGAGCAGTACTTC
CASSLVTGGVYEQYF
>TRBD2|few|TRBJ2-1|TRBV6-1
TGTGCCAGCAGCCCTAGCGGGAGCCCCTACAATGAGCAGTTCTTC
CASSPSGSPYNEQFF
>NA|many|TRBJ2-2|TRBV7-8
TGTGCCAGCAGCTTAGCTGTTGAGGATACCGGGGAGCTGTTTTTT
CASSLAVEDTGELFF
>NA|many|TRBJ2-1|TRBV7-2
TGTGCCAGCAGCTCCGGGACTGGGGGCCTGGATGAGCAGTTCTTC
CASSSGTGGLDEQFF
>NA|NA|TRBJ2-1|TRBV10-3
TGTGCCATCAGTGAATTGAGGGCCAACGACAATGAGCAGTTCTTC
CAISELRANDNEQFF